This TCR beta chain was identified in a study of T cell responses to AZD1222 COVID-19 vaccine. Sequencing was performed with immunoSEQ multiplex PCR; in TCRdb, only in-frame clones are kept and a portion is missing. This repertoire shows 150,000 to 200,000 clones, roughly 94% found once; its top ten account for 1.3%. There are 16 residues in the CDR3. Trimming left V 0 bases short and J 0 bases short, with 10 bases between. Germline V gene lookup returns CDR1 ENHRY and CDR2 SYGVKD. The material was peripheral blood, obtained 28 days after the second AZD1222 dose. The V gene is TRBV10-3, the J gene TRBJ2-3; D tentatively reads TRBD1 or TRBD2 (5 bases each). This clonotype was obtained from an adult who received the AZD1222 COVID-19 vaccine. Here the CDR3 DNA reads TGTGCCATCAGTGAGTCGGGGGACCCGAGCACAGATACGCAGTATTTT. Amino acid sequence: CAISESGDPSTDTQYF.